The clone carrying this T cell receptor beta chain showed up just once. Its cognate antigen is unknown. Other nucleotide sequences in the sample specify the same CDR3. The data are from a study of CD4 T cells in relation to SARS-CoV-2 and coronaviruses. Overall study context: After roughly 11 days of antigen culture, PBMC TCR beta CDR3s were sequenced.

Here immunoSEQ multiplex PCR was the method, and the copy in TCRdb shows in-frame clones only, minus some. Among roughly 30,000 clones listed, 70% to 80% were seen once. The unexposed donors gave CD4+ T cells in about 2011-2019, prior to COVID-19. After approximately ten days of culture, CD4+ T cells were isolated. The receptor comes from a human donor in good health. Sequences were obtained from CD4+ T cells from PBMCs, cultured in vitro.

The CDR3 sequence is CASSLGAGETQYF. Written as DNA, the CDR3 is TGTGCCAGCAGCTTAGGGGCAGGGGAGACCCAGTACTTC. The chain combines TRBV7-2 with TRBJ2-5; D may be TRBD1 (5 bases). Germline assignment: CDR1 SGHTA and CDR2 FQGNSA. The CDR3 spans 13 residues. V lost 1 base to trimming and J lost 5 bases, with 8 bases between them.